The 24 T cell receptor beta chains given below trace back to one sample, sequenced in a study of T-cell memory formation after mild COVID-19. One entry per CDR3 protein results from TCRdb running MiXCR on the 5' RACE reads. The data contain 400,000 or so distinct CDR3 sequences, roughly 20% of them singletons. Sample: PBMCs or a T cell subset sorted from them (not recorded which). The receptors derive from an adult woman who had mild COVID-19 (a few samples of this study predate the infection). Cell type and time point are not known.

The table lists this clonotype with many counts. This chain joins TRBV5-1 and TRBJ2-4, with 7 bases identical to TRBD1. After removal of 2 bases from V and 0 bases from J, the junction contained 8 bases not matched to a gene. This CDR3 spans 17 amino acids. Germline values: CDR1 SGHRS, CDR2 YFSETQ. CDR3 nucleotide sequence: TGCGCCAGCAGCTTCGGGACAGAACTTTTAGCCAAAAACATTCAGTACTTC. Translation gives CASSFGTELLAKNIQYF.

This clonotype came up a few times. The chain joins TRBV27 to TRBJ2-2; D might be TRBD1 (7 bases). Deletions cut 3 bases from V and 5 bases from J, with 16 bases between. Germline lookup yields CDR1 MNHEY and CDR2 SMNVEV (reference sequence). This CDR3 region has 16 residues. The CDR3 loop is CASSFRGRGRTGELFF. DNA of the CDR3: TGTGCCAGCAGTTTCCGCGGCAGGGGGAGGACCGGGGAGCTGTTTTTT.

This clonotype was detected only a few times. The V gene is TRBV7-2, the J gene TRBJ2-3; a weak D match, TRBD2 (6 bases). Germline values: CDR1 SGHTA, CDR2 FQGNSA. The CDR3 is made up of 15 amino acids. V lost 3 bases and J lost 2, with 12 bases in between. CDR3 sequence: CASSLYGGFTDTQYF. The DNA for the CDR3 is TGTGCCAGCAGCTTGTACGGGGGATTCACAGATACGCAGTATTTT.

This clonotype was picked up many times. The chain is built from TRBV5-4 and TRBJ1-2; tentatively, D is TRBD1 (5 bases). The ends were cut back, 4 bases at V and 1 base at J, with 8 bases in the middle. Germline V gene lookup returns CDR1 SGHNT and CDR2 YYREEE (reference sequence). This CDR3 comprises 13 residues. The CDR3 coding sequence is TGTGCCAGCAGCCCGACAGATAACTATGGCTACACCTTC. This codes for CASSPTDNYGYTF.

The chain joins TRBV6-5 to TRBJ2-5; the D gene is possibly TRBD1 (5 bases). The V end lost 4 bases, the J end lost 5 bases, and 14 bases lay between the germline ends. This CDR3 has 14 residues. Germline CDR1 reads MNHEY; CDR2 reads SVGAGI. CDR3 DNA: TGTGCCAGCAGTTTGGGGCGACTCCGGGAGACCCAGTACTTC. Protein: CASSLGRLRETQYF.

The chain has TRBV5-4 and TRBJ2-3, with D unclear. V was pared by 2 bases and J by 1 base, with 8 bases between. The CDR3 spans 14 residues. The germline gives CDR1 SGHNT, CDR2 YYREEE (reference sequence). The CDR3 nucleotides are TGTGCCAGCAGCTTACAAGCCCGCACAGATACGCAGTATTTT. Its translation is CASSLQARTDTQYF. Based on the CDR3 plus reference TRBV5-4 and TRBJ2-3, the full variable domain is ETGVTQSPTHLIKTRGQQVTLRCSSQSGHNTVSWYQQALGQGPQFIFQYYREEENGRGNFPPRFSGLQFPNYSSELNVNALELDDSALYLCASSLQARTDTQYFGPGTRLTVL.

This clonotype was recorded a few times. The chain couples TRBV7-9 to TRBJ2-7, with D uncertain. Germline V lookup: CDR1 SEHNR, CDR2 FQNEAQ (reference sequence). V gave up 5 bases and J gave up 11 bases, with 16 bases separating them. The CDR3 spans 12 residues. The DNA for the CDR3 is TGTGCCAGCAGCACCCAGCCCAACCGGGAGTACTTC. It codes for CASSTQPNREYF.

This clonotype was observed a few times. The chain couples TRBV25-1 to TRBJ1-5; possibly TRBD1 for D (6 bases). The V gene lost 6 bases and the J gene lost 1 base, with 10 bases spanning the gap. CDR1 and CDR2 (germline): MGHDK, SYGVNS. The CDR3 length is 14 residues. The CDR3 is CASRQGGSNQPQHF. In nucleotides, the CDR3 is TGTGCCAGCAGACAGGGAGGGAGCAATCAGCCCCAGCATTTT.

The chain links TRBV6-5 to TRBJ2-7; a weak D match, TRBD1 (7 bases). Germline CDR1 MNHEY, CDR2 SVGAGI. This CDR3 spans 17 amino acids. The V gene lost 5 bases and the J gene lost 7 bases, with 27 bases spanning the gap. The CDR3 region is CASSRDSLLAPPSEQYF. In nucleotides, the CDR3 is TGTGCCAGCAGTCGGGACAGTTTACTAGCACCGCCCTCAGAGCAGTACTTC.

The gene calls are TRBV4-2 and TRBJ2-1; possibly TRBD1 for D (5 bases). Trimming took 0 bases from V and 4 from J, leaving 13 bases between them. Germline V lookup: CDR1 LGHNA, CDR2 YNFKEQ. The CDR3 is 16 residues long. The CDR3 DNA reads as TGTGCCAGCAGCCAAGAGGGATCAGGGTCGTACAATGAGCAGTTCTTC. Translation gives CASSQEGSGSYNEQFF.

The rearrangement uses TRBV19 and TRBJ1-1; D remains unclear. CDR3 length equals 12 residues. Germline V gives CDR1 LNHDA, CDR2 SQIVND (reference sequence). V shed 5 bases and J shed 6 bases, with 10 bases lying between them. DNA of the CDR3: TGTGCCAGTAGTGTGGGCCCTGCTGAAGCTTTCTTT. Translation: CASSVGPAEAFF.

This clonotype was detected a few times. The rearrangement links TRBV6-6 to TRBJ1-5; 12 positions agree with TRBD1. Trimming at V came to 5 bases and at J to 6 bases, leaving 8 bases not matched to a gene. CDR1 is MNHNY, CDR2 SVGAGI, per germline (reference sequence). This CDR3 spans 16 amino acids. For the CDR3, the DNA is TGTGCCAGCAGTACTTTCGGGACAGGGGGCTTTCAGCCCCAGCATTTT. This translates into CASSTFGTGGFQPQHF.

This clonotype has just a few counts. The V gene is TRBV3-1, the J gene TRBJ2-5, with TRBD2 identical over 8 bases. There are 16 residues in the CDR3. Germline lookup yields CDR1 LGHDT and CDR2 YNNKEL (reference sequence). The trim removed 1 base at V and 4 bases at J, leaving 8 bases unmatched. In DNA, the CDR3 is TGTGCCAGCAGCCAAGCTACTAGCGGATCTGGAGAGACCCAGTACTTC. Its translation: CASSQATSGSGETQYF.

This clonotype was recorded a few times. CDR3 sequence: CASSDLWTGGSTEAFF. The CDR3, as DNA: TGTGCCAGCAGTGACCTATGGACAGGGGGCTCGACTGAAGCTTTCTTT. This chain joins TRBV6-1 and TRBJ1-1, with TRBD1 matching over 11 bases. The CDR3 is 16 residues long. CDR1 is MNHNS, CDR2 SASEGT, per germline. Unmatched junction bases numbered 8, after V lost 3 bases and J lost 5 bases.

This clonotype showed up many times. The V call is TRBV12-3 or TRBV12-4, the J call TRBJ1-1; D not resolved. The CDR3 loop spans 13 amino acids. V was pared by 6 bases and J by 1 base, with 9 bases between. CDR3 region: CASSLERNTEAFF. DNA of the CDR3: TGTGCCAGCAGCCTCGAAAGGAACACTGAAGCTTTCTTT.

J is TRBJ2-3 and V is TRBV7-9; 13 bases agree with TRBD2. CDR3 length: 19 residues. V was clipped by 6 bases and J by 0 bases; unmatched bases: 12. Per germline, CDR1 SEHNR and CDR2 FQNEAQ (reference sequence). The CDR3 sequence is CASRPRTSGSVFSTDTQYF. DNA for the CDR3: TGTGCCAGCAGACCTCGGACTAGCGGGAGTGTCTTTAGCACAGATACGCAGTATTTT. The full variable domain, with the rest looked up from reference TRBV7-9 and TRBJ2-3, is DTGVSQNPRHKITKRGQNVTFRCDPISEHNRLYWYRQTLGQGPEFLTYFQNEAQLEKSRLLSDRFSAERPKGSFSTLEIQRTEQGDSAMYLCASRPRTSGSVFSTDTQYFGPGTRLTVL.

The V call is TRBV15, the J call TRBJ2-3; 7 nucleotides agree with TRBD2. Trimming removed 3 bases from V and 8 bases from J; junction bases left unmatched: 2. The CDR3 sequence is 12 residues long. CDR1 is LNHNV, CDR2 YYDKDF, per germline (reference sequence). Written as DNA, the CDR3 is TGTGCCACCAGCAGGATAGCGGGTACGCAGTATTTT. It codes for CATSRIAGTQYF.

The rearrangement links TRBV6-2 or TRBV6-3 to TRBJ1-5; D not certain. The CDR3 sequence is 15 residues long. V was pared by 4 bases and J by 0 bases, with 10 bases between. Germline V gene data show CDR1 as MNHEY and CDR2 as SVGEGT. CDR3 protein: CASSFSAYSNQPQHF. The DNA for the CDR3 is TGTGCCAGCAGTTTTTCGGCTTATAGCAATCAGCCCCAGCATTTT.

The V gene is TRBV27, the J gene TRBJ2-3; 9 nucleotides align to TRBD1. The CDR3 has 13 amino acids. Trimming removed 11 bases from V and 5 bases from J; junction bases left unmatched: 8. Germline-derived CDR1 and CDR2 are MNHEY and SMNVEV (reference sequence). In DNA, the CDR3 is TGTGCCGCGGGGACAGGGCTGGGAGATACGCAGTATTTT. Protein sequence: CAAGTGLGDTQYF.

This sequence joins TRBV9 and TRBJ2-2; D is ambiguous. The germline V gene encodes CDR1 SGDLS and CDR2 YYNGEE. This CDR3 is built from 14 residues. V was shortened by 0 bases and J by 5 bases, with 8 bases between the two germline ends. The CDR3 spells CASSVGVGTGELFF. The CDR3 coding sequence is TGTGCCAGCAGCGTAGGGGTGGGGACCGGGGAGCTGTTTTTT. Complete variable domain (other parts from reference TRBV9 and TRBJ2-2): DSGVTQTPKHLITATGQRVTLRCSPRSGDLSVYWYQQSLDQGLQFLIQYYNGEERAKGNILERFSAQQFPDLHSELNLSSLELGDSALYFCASSVGVGTGELFFGEGSRLTVL.

The V gene is TRBV7-9, the J gene TRBJ1-2; no definite D call. The germline V gene has CDR1 SEHNR and CDR2 FQNEAQ (reference sequence). V lost 11 bases to trimming and J lost 4 bases, with 23 bases between them. This CDR3 contains 15 residues. CDR3 residues: CALTGFGRTVYGYTF. In DNA form, the CDR3 reads TGTGCCCTCACCGGGTTCGGGCGAACTGTCTATGGCTACACCTTC.

In DNA, the CDR3 is TGTGCCAGCAGTGAATTCAGTAACACCGGGGAGCTGTTTTTT. This encodes CASSEFSNTGELFF. The genes are TRBV6-1 and TRBJ2-2, with D hard to call. V was trimmed by 2 bases and J by 2 bases, leaving 6 bases between them. The CDR3 runs to 14 residues. Germline CDR1 is MNHNS and CDR2 is SASEGT.

This sequence joins TRBV20-1 and TRBJ1-5; D is unresolved. CDR1 and CDR2 from the germline V gene are DFQATT and SNEGSKA (reference sequence). The V end lost 3 bases, the J end lost 6 bases, and 12 bases lay between the germline ends. The CDR3 runs to 13 residues. The CDR3 DNA sequence: TGCAGTGCTAGCGTCGGTAGCGTTCAGCCCCAGCATTTT. This encodes CSASVGSVQPQHF.

The rearrangement links TRBV27 to TRBJ2-3, with 12 bases lining up with TRBD2. Trimming took 5 bases from V and 0 from J; bases not matched to a gene: 9. This CDR3 region has 18 residues. Germline CDR1 is MNHEY and CDR2 is SMNVEV (reference sequence). The CDR3 nucleotides read TGTGCCAGCAGTCTTACTAGCGGGGGGTTCCCTAGCACAGATACGCAGTATTTT. This gives the protein CASSLTSGGFPSTDTQYF.